This TCR beta chain emerged from a study of cytomegalovirus exposure and HLA in healthy donors. Findings and caveats of the study: A later analysis revealed that TCR association rates differed between HLA loci, peaking at DRB1 and bottoming out at HLA-C.

On this clone itself: What it recognizes is unknown.

This CDR3 spans 18 amino acids. V was clipped by 2 bases and J by 1 base, with 17 bases between them. Per germline, CDR1 MNHEY and CDR2 SMNVEV (reference sequence). Both 60 Vbeta primers and 13 Jbeta primers went into the PCR. Some clones are missing from TCRdb's copy, which holds only in-frame ones; the method was immunoSEQ multiplex PCR. The data show 200,000 or so clones, 80% to 90% seen once. Sequenced material: PBMCs. This receptor was taken from a young man in good health and CMV-seronegative. The J gene is TRBJ2-2, the V gene TRBV27, with TRBD2 as a possible D gene (6 bases). The CDR3 here is CASSLGRWRAQNTGELFF. CDR3 bases: TGTGCCAGCAGTTTAGGGAGGTGGCGGGCGCAGAACACCGGGGAGCTGTTTTTT.